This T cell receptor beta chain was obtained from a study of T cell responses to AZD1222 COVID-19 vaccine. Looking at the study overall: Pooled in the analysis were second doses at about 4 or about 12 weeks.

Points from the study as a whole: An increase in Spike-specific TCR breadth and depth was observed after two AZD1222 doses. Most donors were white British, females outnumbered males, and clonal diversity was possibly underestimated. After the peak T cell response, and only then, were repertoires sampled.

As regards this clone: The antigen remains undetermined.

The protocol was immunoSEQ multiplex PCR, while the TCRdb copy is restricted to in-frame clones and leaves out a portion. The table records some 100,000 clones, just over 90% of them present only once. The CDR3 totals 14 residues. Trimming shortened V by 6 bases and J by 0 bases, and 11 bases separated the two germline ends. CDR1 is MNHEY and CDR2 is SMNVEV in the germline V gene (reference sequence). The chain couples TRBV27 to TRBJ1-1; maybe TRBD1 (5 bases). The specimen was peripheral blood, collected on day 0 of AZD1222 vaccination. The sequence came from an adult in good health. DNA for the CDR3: TGTGCCAGCAGCCCAGAGGGGATGAACACTGAAGCTTTCTTT. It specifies CASSPEGMNTEAFF.